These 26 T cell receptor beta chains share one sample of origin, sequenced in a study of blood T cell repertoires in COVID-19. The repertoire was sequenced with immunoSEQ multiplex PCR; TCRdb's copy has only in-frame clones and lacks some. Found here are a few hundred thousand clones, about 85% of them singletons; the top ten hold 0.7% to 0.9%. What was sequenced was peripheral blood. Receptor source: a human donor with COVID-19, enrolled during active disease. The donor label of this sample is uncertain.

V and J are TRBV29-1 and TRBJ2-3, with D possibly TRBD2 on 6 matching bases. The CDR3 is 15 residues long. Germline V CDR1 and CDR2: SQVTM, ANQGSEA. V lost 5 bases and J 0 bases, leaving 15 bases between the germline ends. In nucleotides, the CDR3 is TGCAGCGTTTGCCCGGGAGAGGCTAGCACAGATACGCAGTATTTT. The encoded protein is CSVCPGEASTDTQYF.

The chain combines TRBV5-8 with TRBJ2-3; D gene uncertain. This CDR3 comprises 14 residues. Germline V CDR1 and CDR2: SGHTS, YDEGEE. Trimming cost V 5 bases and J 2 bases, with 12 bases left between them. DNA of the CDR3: TGTGCCAGCAGTCCGTCACAGACCACAGATACGCAGTATTTT. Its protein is CASSPSQTTDTQYF.

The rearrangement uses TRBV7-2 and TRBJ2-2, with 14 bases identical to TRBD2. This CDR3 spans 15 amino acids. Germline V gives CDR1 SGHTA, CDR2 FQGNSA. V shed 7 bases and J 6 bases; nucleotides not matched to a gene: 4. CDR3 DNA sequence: TGTGCCAGCAAGGGACTAGCGGGAGTAGCCGGGGAGCTGTTTTTT. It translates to CASKGLAGVAGELFF.

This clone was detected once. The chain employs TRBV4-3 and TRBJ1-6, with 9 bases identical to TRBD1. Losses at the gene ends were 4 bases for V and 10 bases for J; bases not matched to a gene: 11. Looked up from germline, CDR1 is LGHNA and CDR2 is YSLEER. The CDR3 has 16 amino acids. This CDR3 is CASSPDRGWEGSPLHF. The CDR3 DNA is TGCGCCAGCAGCCCAGACAGGGGGTGGGAAGGCTCACCCCTCCACTTT.

CDR3 sequence reads: CASSPGTSGQETQYF. DNA of the CDR3: TGCGCCAGCAGCCCGGGGACTAGCGGGCAAGAGACCCAGTACTTC. V gene TRBV5-1 combines with J gene TRBJ2-5; 12 bases are shared with TRBD2. Germline V gene sequence: CDR1 SGHRS, CDR2 YFSETQ. Trimming cost V 4 bases and J 2 bases; bases outside gene matches: 3. There are 15 residues in the CDR3.

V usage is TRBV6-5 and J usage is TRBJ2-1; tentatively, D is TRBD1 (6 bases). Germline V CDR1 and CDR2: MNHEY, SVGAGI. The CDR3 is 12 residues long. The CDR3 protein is CKADSSYNEQFF. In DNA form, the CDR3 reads TGTAAGGCGGACAGCTCCTACAATGAGCAGTTCTTC.

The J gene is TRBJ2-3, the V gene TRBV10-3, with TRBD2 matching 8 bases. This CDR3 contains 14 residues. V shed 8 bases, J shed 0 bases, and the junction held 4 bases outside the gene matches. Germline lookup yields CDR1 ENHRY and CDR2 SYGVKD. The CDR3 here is CAIRREASTDTQYF. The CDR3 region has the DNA TGTGCCATCCGGCGGGAGGCGAGCACAGATACGCAGTATTTT.

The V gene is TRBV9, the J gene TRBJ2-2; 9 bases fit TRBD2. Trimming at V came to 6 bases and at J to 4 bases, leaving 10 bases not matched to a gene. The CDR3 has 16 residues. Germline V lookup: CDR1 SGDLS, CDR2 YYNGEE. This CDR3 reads CASNQGSGSVTGELFF. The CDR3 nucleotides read TGTGCCAGCAACCAGGGTAGCGGGAGTGTCACCGGGGAGCTGTTTTTT.

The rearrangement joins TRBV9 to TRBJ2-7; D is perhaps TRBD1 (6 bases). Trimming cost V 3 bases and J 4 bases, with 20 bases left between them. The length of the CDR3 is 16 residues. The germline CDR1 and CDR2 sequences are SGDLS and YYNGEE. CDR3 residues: CASSAQVSQGNYEQYF. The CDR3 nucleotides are TGTGCCAGCAGCGCCCAGGTTTCCCAGGGGAATTACGAGCAGTACTTC.

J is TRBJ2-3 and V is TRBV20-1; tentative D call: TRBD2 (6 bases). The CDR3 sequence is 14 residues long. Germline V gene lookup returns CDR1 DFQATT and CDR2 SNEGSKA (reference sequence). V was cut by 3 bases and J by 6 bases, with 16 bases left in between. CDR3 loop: CSASGGVRRDTQYF. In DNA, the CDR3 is TGCAGTGCTAGTGGCGGGGTCAGGAGGGATACGCAGTATTTT.

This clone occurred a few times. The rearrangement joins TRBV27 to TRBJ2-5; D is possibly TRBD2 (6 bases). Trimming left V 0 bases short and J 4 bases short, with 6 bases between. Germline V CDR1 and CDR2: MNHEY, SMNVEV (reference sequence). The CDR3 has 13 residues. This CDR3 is CASSLSRGETQYF. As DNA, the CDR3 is TGTGCCAGCAGTTTATCGCGGGGAGAGACCCAGTACTTC.

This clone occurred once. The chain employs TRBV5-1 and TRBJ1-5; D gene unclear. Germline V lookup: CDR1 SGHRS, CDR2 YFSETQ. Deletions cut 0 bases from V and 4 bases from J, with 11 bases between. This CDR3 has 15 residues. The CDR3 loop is CASSLESADNQPQHF. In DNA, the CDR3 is TGCGCCAGCAGCTTGGAATCTGCAGATAATCAGCCCCAGCATTTT.

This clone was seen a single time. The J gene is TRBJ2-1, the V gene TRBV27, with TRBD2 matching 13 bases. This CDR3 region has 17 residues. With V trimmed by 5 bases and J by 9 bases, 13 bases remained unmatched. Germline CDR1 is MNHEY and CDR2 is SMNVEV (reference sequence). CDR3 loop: CASSLERTSGSSSEQFF. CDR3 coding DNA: TGTGCCAGCAGTCTCGAACGGACTAGCGGGAGTAGCAGTGAGCAGTTCTTC.

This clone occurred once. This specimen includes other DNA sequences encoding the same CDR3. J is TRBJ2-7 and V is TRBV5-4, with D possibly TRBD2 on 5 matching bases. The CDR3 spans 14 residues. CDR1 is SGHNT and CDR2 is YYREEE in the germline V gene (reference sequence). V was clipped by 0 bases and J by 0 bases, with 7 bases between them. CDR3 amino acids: CASSLGGSSYEQYF. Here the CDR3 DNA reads TGTGCCAGCAGCTTGGGTGGGAGCTCCTACGAGCAGTACTTC.

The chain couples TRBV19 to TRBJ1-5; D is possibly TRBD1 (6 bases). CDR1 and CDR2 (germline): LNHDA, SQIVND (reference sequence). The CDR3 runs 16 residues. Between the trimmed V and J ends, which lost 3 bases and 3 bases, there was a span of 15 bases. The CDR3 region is CASSIPGQGPNQPQHF. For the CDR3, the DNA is TGTGCCAGTAGTATCCCCGGTCAGGGGCCCAATCAGCCCCAGCATTTT.

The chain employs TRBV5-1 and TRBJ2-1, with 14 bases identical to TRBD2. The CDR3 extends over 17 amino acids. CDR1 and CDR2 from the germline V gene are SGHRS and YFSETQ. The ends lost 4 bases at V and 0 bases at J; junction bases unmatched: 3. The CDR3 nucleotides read TGCGCCAGCAGCAGAGGACTAGCGGGGGGCTCCTACAATGAGCAGTTCTTC. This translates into CASSRGLAGGSYNEQFF.

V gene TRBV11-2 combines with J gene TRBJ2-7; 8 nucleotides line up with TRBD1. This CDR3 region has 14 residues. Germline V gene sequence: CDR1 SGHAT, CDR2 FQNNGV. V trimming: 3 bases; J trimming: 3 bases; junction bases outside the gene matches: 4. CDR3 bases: TGTGCCAGCAGCTTCGGACAGGGCTACTACGAGCAGTACTTC. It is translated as CASSFGQGYYEQYF.

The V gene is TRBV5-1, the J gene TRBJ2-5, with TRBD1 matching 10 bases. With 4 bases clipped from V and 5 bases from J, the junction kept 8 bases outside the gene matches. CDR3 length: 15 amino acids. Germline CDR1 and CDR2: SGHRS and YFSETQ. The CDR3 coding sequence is TGCGCCAGCAGCCCAGGACAGGGGGGTTGGGAGACCCAGTACTTC. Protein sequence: CASSPGQGGWETQYF.

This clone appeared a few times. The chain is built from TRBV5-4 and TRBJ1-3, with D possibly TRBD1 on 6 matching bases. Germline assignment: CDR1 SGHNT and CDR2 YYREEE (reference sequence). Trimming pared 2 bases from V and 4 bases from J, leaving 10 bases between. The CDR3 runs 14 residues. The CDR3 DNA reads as TGTGCCAGCAGCTTTTCTGGGACAGGAAACACCATATATTTT. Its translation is CASSFSGTGNTIYF. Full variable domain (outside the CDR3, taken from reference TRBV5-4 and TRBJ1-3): ETGVTQSPTHLIKTRGQQVTLRCSSQSGHNTVSWYQQALGQGPQFIFQYYREEENGRGNFPPRFSGLQFPNYSSELNVNALELDDSALYLCASSFSGTGNTIYFGEGSWLTVV.

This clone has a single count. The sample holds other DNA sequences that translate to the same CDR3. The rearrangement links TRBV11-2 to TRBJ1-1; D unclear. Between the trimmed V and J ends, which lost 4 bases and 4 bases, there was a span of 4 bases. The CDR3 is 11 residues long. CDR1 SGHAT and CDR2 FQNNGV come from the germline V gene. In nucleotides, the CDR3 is TGTGCCAGCAGCTCCCTCACTGAAGCTTTCTTT. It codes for CASSSLTEAFF. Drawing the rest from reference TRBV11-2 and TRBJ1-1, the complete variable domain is EAGVAQSPRYKIIEKRQSVAFWCNPISGHATLYWYQQILGQGPKLLIQFQNNGVVDDSQLPKDRFSAERLKGVDSTLKIQPAKLEDSAVYLCASSSLTEAFFGQGTRLTVV.

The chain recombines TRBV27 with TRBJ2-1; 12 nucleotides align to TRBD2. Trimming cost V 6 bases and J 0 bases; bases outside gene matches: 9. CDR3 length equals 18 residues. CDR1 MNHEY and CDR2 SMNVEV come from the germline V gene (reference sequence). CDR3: CASRPSGRAGVSYNEQFF. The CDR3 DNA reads TGTGCCAGCAGGCCTAGCGGGAGGGCCGGCGTCTCCTACAATGAGCAGTTCTTC.

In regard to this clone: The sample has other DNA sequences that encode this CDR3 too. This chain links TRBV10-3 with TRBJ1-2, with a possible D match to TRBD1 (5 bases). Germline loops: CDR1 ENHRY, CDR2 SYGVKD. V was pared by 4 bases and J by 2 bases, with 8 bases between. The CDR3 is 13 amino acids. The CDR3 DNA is TGTGCCATCAGTGGCGGGGACAACTATGGCTACACCTTC. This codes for CAISGGDNYGYTF.

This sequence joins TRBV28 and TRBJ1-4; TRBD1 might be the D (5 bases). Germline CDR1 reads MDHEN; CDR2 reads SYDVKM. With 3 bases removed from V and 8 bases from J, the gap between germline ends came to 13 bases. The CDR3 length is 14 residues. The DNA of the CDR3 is TGTGCCAGCAGTTTTGAGGGGCGGGAGGAAAAACTGTTTTTT. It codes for CASSFEGREEKLFF. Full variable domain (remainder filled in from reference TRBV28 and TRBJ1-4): DVKVTQSSRYLVKRTGEKVFLECVQDMDHENMFWYRQDPGLGLRLIYFSYDVKMKEKGDIPEGYSVSREKKERFSLILESASTNQTSMYLCASSFEGREEKLFFGSGTQLSVL.

CDR3 nucleotide sequence: TGTGCCAGCAGCCAAGAATTGAGCAATGAGCAGTTCTTC. Translating it yields CASSQELSNEQFF. This chain uses TRBV14 with TRBJ2-1, with D hard to call. This CDR3 spans 13 amino acids. Trimming took 0 bases from V and 6 from J, leaving 6 bases between them. The germline CDR1 and CDR2 sequences are SGHDN and FVKESK.

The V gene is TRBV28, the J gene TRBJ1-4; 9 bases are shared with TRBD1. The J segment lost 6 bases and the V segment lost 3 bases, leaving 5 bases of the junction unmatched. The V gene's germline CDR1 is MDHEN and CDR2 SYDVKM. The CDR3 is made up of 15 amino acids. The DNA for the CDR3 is TGTGCCAGCAGTTTTCCGGGACAGGGAGATGAAAAACTGTTTTTT. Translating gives CASSFPGQGDEKLFF. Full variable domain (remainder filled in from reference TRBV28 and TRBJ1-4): DVKVTQSSRYLVKRTGEKVFLECVQDMDHENMFWYRQDPGLGLRLIYFSYDVKMKEKGDIPEGYSVSREKKERFSLILESASTNQTSMYLCASSFPGQGDEKLFFGSGTQLSVL.

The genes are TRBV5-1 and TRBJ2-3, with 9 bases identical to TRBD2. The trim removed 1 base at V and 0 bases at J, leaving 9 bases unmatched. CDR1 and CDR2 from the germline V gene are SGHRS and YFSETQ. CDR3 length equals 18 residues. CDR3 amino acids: CASSLTASGASSTDTQYF. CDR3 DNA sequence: TGCGCCAGCAGCTTGACGGCTAGCGGGGCTTCTAGCACAGATACGCAGTATTTT.